This T cell receptor beta chain was documented in a study of T cell responses to AZD1222 COVID-19 vaccine. Per the germline V gene, CDR1 is LGHDT and CDR2 is YNNKEL (reference sequence). After removal of 0 bases from V and 5 bases from J, the junction contained 9 bases not matched to a gene. The CDR3 contains 16 residues. Libraries were prepared by immunoSEQ multiplex PCR; TCRdb keeps only in-frame clonotypes and omits some of them. The repertoire includes some 200,000 clones, 85% to 95% of them detected once, and about 10% sits in the top ten. This TCR came from an adult in good health. The sample here was peripheral blood, taken on day 0 of AZD1222 vaccination. The chain joins TRBV3-1 (or the pseudogene TRBV3-2) to TRBJ2-5, with 7 bases lining up with TRBD1. The CDR3 DNA follows: TGTGCCAGCAGCCAAGACGGGGACAGTAAAGTTGAGACCCAGTACTTC. It translates to CASSQDGDSKVETQYF.